Each of the 31 T cell receptor beta chains below was sequenced from the same sample in a study of blood T cell repertoires in COVID-19. Here immunoSEQ multiplex PCR was the method, and the copy in TCRdb shows in-frame clones only, minus some. The sample contains roughly 360,000 clones, less than 90% of which appear only once. Sequenced material: PBMCs or T cells enriched from blood (not recorded which). These receptors were obtained from a woman aged 45-60 years who had recovered from COVID-19.

V and J are TRBV6-2 or TRBV6-3 and TRBJ1-3; tentative D call: TRBD1 (5 bases). This CDR3 is built from 16 residues. Trimming cost V 2 bases and J 0 bases, with 11 bases left between them. CDR1 and CDR2 (germline): MNHEY, SVGEGT. In DNA form, the CDR3 reads TGTGCCAGCAGTTACCCGCGGAGGGGCTCTGGAAACACCATATATTTT. Its translation: CASSYPRRGSGNTIYF.

The gene calls are TRBV19 and TRBJ1-6; D is unclear. The germline CDR1 and CDR2 sequences are LNHDA and SQIVND (reference sequence). The CDR3 consists of 17 residues. Trimming shortened V by 3 bases and J by 5 bases, and 17 bases separated the two germline ends. The CDR3 loop reads CASSIPNTWRNNSPLHF. In nucleotides, the CDR3 is TGTGCCAGTAGTATTCCGAACACCTGGAGAAATAATTCACCCCTCCACTTT.

This chain connects TRBV3-1 (or the pseudogene TRBV3-2) to TRBJ1-2; 8 bases agree with TRBD1. The germline CDR1 and CDR2 sequences are LGHDT and YNNKEL (reference sequence). The CDR3 has 15 amino acids. Germline trimming cut 1 base from V and 4 bases from J; bases unmatched to any gene: 5. CDR3 nucleotides: TGTGCCAGCAGCCAAGTAGACAGGGGATCCTATGGCTACACCTTC. Amino acids: CASSQVDRGSYGYTF.

This chain uses TRBV6-6 with TRBJ1-2; D is undetermined. Germline V gene lookup returns CDR1 MNHNY and CDR2 SVGAGI (reference sequence). V was cut by 2 bases and J by 7 bases, with 14 bases left in between. CDR3 size: 14 residues. CDR3 in amino acids: CASSYVWQAGGYTF. In DNA form, the CDR3 reads TGTGCCAGCAGTTACGTGTGGCAGGCGGGTGGCTACACCTTC.

The V call is TRBV19, the J call TRBJ2-7; 7 bases line up with TRBD2. Germline V gene sequence: CDR1 LNHDA, CDR2 SQIVND (reference sequence). The CDR3 spans 14 residues. Losses at the gene ends were 2 bases for V and 7 bases for J; bases not matched to a gene: 8. The CDR3 spells CASSILGTGGEQYF. CDR3 DNA: TGTGCCAGTAGTATACTTGGGACGGGAGGAGAGCAGTACTTC.

The V and J genes are TRBV19 and TRBJ1-5; perhaps TRBD1 as D (6 bases). Germline CDR1 and CDR2: LNHDA and SQIVND (reference sequence). The CDR3 runs to 15 residues. The V end was cut by 5 bases, the J end by 3 bases, with 14 bases between. The CDR3 DNA reads as TGTGCCAGTAGTTTAACAGGGTTTGACAATCAGCCCCAGCATTTT. It codes for CASSLTGFDNQPQHF.

The chain carries TRBV9 and TRBJ2-1; no firm D call. The CDR3 is made up of 15 amino acids. Germline CDR1 is SGDLS and CDR2 is YYNGEE. Trimming took off 0 bases at V and 4 bases at J, with 11 bases between the two ends. The CDR3 spells CASSVERAPYNEQFF. As DNA, the CDR3 is TGTGCCAGCAGCGTAGAGAGAGCCCCATACAATGAGCAGTTCTTC.

This sequence joins TRBV19 and TRBJ1-6; no clear D gene. Germline V gene sequence: CDR1 LNHDA, CDR2 SQIVND (reference sequence). V gave up 0 bases and J gave up 10 bases, with 7 bases separating them. This CDR3 is built from 13 residues. The CDR3 region is CASSIETRSPLHF. The CDR3 region has the DNA TGTGCCAGTAGTATAGAGACAAGATCACCCCTCCACTTT. The full variable domain, completed using reference TRBV19 and TRBJ1-6, is DGGITQSPKYLFRKEGQNVTLSCEQNLNHDAMYWYRQDPGQGLRLIYYSQIVNDFQKGDIAEGYSVSREKKESFPLTVTSAQKNPTAFYLCASSIETRSPLHFGNGTRLTVT.

J is TRBJ1-1 and V is TRBV30, with D unresolved. V was shortened by 3 bases and J by 3 bases, with 11 bases between the two germline ends. Per the germline V gene, CDR1 is GTSNPN and CDR2 is SVGIG (reference sequence). The CDR3 spans 13 residues. The CDR3 spells CAWRERRDTEAFF. The DNA of the CDR3 is TGTGCCTGGAGAGAACGGAGGGACACTGAAGCTTTCTTT.

V usage is TRBV6-2 or TRBV6-3 and J usage is TRBJ2-7; no clear D. The CDR3 extends over 14 amino acids. CDR1 is MNHEY and CDR2 is SVGEGT in the germline V gene. The germline V and J ends were trimmed by 0 bases and 2 bases, with 8 bases remaining between them. CDR3 region: CASSYSSGAYEQYF. CDR3 DNA sequence: TGTGCCAGCAGTTACTCATCGGGTGCCTACGAGCAGTACTTC.

V is TRBV9 and J is TRBJ2-5; 8 positions agree with TRBD1. The CDR3 length is 15 residues. Trimming removed 4 bases from V and 5 bases from J; junction bases left unmatched: 10. The germline V gene has CDR1 SGDLS and CDR2 YYNGEE. Here the CDR3 DNA reads TGTGCCAGCAGCATAGAGGACAGGGTCGGGGAGACCCAGTACTTC. Protein product: CASSIEDRVGETQYF. Based on the CDR3 plus reference TRBV9 and TRBJ2-5, the full variable domain is DSGVTQTPKHLITATGQRVTLRCSPRSGDLSVYWYQQSLDQGLQFLIQYYNGEERAKGNILERFSAQQFPDLHSELNLSSLELGDSALYFCASSIEDRVGETQYFGPGTRLLVL.

This chain links TRBV29-1 with TRBJ1-1; 7 nucleotides agree with TRBD1. Looked up from germline, CDR1 is SQVTM and CDR2 is ANQGSEA. After removal of 0 bases from V and 4 bases from J, the junction contained 8 bases not matched to a gene. This CDR3 contains 15 residues. The CDR3 is CSVEDPTGWVTEAFF. The CDR3 nucleotides are TGCAGCGTTGAAGATCCGACAGGGTGGGTCACTGAAGCTTTCTTT. The whole variable domain, filled in from reference TRBV29-1 and TRBJ1-1, reads SAVISQKPSRDICQRGTSLTIQCQVDSQVTMMFWYRQQPGQSLTLIATANQGSEATYESGFVIDKFPISRPNLTFSTLTVSNMSPEDSSIYLCSVEDPTGWVTEAFFGQGTRLTVV.

The genes are TRBV3-1 (or the pseudogene TRBV3-2) and TRBJ1-3, with no clear D. The CDR3 covers 16 residues. Germline V gene sequence: CDR1 LGHDT, CDR2 YNNKEL (reference sequence). V was trimmed by 3 bases and J by 0 bases, leaving 12 bases between them. CDR3 amino acids: CASSQRSPYSGNTIYF. The CDR3 DNA sequence: TGTGCCAGCAGCCAGCGGTCCCCGTACTCTGGAAACACCATATATTTT.

This sequence joins TRBV6-4 and TRBJ1-1; the match to TRBD1 covers 8 bases. Per the germline V gene, CDR1 is MRHNA and CDR2 is SNTAGT. V lost 5 bases to trimming and J lost 5 bases; unmatched junction nucleotides: 7. CDR3 length equals 14 residues. The CDR3 DNA reads TGTGCCAGCAGTCTGACAGGGGAAGGTACTGAAGCTTTCTTT. Amino acids: CASSLTGEGTEAFF.

The chain combines TRBV30 with TRBJ1-2, with D possibly being TRBD1 (6 bases). Germline CDR1 is GTSNPN and CDR2 is SVGIG (reference sequence). With 0 bases removed from V and 5 bases from J, the gap between germline ends came to 13 bases. The CDR3 runs to 14 residues. The CDR3 region has the DNA TGTGCCTGGAGTGTACGAGGCAGGGGATATGGCTACACCTTC. Translating gives CAWSVRGRGYGYTF. The whole variable domain, filled in from reference TRBV30 and TRBJ1-2, reads SQTIHQWPATLVQPVGSPLSLECTVEGTSNPNLYWYRQAAGRGLQLLFYSVGIGQISSEVPQNLSASRPQDRQFILSSKKLLLSDSGFYLCAWSVRGRGYGYTFGSGTRLTVV.

The CDR3 coding sequence is TGTGCCAGCAACGGACAGTATGGTGGCTACACCTTC. It encodes CASNGQYGGYTF. The chain employs TRBV6-5 and TRBJ1-2, with D perhaps matching TRBD1 (6 bases). Germline V CDR1 and CDR2: MNHEY, SVGAGI. The CDR3 loop spans 12 amino acids. V was trimmed by 7 bases and J by 7 bases, leaving 13 bases between them.

The chain combines TRBV7-2 with TRBJ1-2, with D unresolved. Trimming cost V 2 bases and J 2 bases, with 6 bases left between them. The germline V gene has CDR1 SGHTA and CDR2 FQGNSA. The CDR3 has 13 residues. CDR3 in DNA: TGTGCCAGCAGCTTATATCCCAACTATGGCTACACCTTC. Translating gives CASSLYPNYGYTF. Together with reference TRBV7-2 and TRBJ1-2, the CDR3 gives the full variable domain: GAGVSQSPSNKVTEKGKDVELRCDPISGHTALYWYRQSLGQGLEFLIYFQGNSAPDKSGLPSDRFSAERTGGSVSTLTIQRTQQEDSAVYLCASSLYPNYGYTFGSGTRLTVV.

The genes are TRBV9 and TRBJ1-3; TRBD1 matches 11 bases. CDR1 SGDLS and CDR2 YYNGEE come from the germline V gene. CDR3 length: 16 residues. J gave up 9 bases and V 5 bases, and 13 bases lay outside the gene matches. CDR3 region: CASSYGQGANSVTIYF. DNA for the CDR3: TGTGCCAGCAGTTACGGACAGGGGGCGAATTCCGTCACCATATATTTT.

CDR3 sequence reads: CASSLQQGAGEKLFF. The CDR3 DNA is TGTGCCAGCAGCTTGCAACAGGGGGCCGGTGAAAAACTGTTTTTT. The chain has TRBV11-2 and TRBJ1-4; 9 nucleotides agree with TRBD1. Losses at the gene ends were 3 bases for V and 7 bases for J; bases not matched to a gene: 6. This CDR3 is 15 amino acids long. CDR1 SGHAT and CDR2 FQNNGV come from the germline V gene.

The J gene is TRBJ1-1, the V gene TRBV5-4, with a tentative D call TRBD1 (6 bases). Trimming pared 4 bases from V and 3 bases from J, leaving 19 bases between. There are 16 residues in the CDR3. CDR1 and CDR2 (germline): SGHNT, YYREEE (reference sequence). CDR3: CASSPGTPDRHTEAFF. The CDR3 bases are TGTGCCAGCAGCCCCGGGACACCCGATCGGCACACTGAAGCTTTCTTT.

The gene calls are TRBV9 and TRBJ1-2, with TRBD1 matching over 7 bases. V gave up 4 bases and J gave up 4 bases; unmatched junction bases: 7. Germline loops: CDR1 SGDLS, CDR2 YYNGEE. The CDR3 is 14 amino acids. CDR3 coding DNA: TGTGCCAGCAGCATCGGACAGGACCTCTATGGCTACACCTTC. This encodes CASSIGQDLYGYTF.

This chain uses TRBV27 with TRBJ2-7; 9 bases are shared with TRBD2. Germline CDR1 reads MNHEY; CDR2 reads SMNVEV (reference sequence). V lost 2 bases to trimming and J lost 4 bases; unmatched junction nucleotides: 12. The CDR3 runs to 17 residues. The DNA of the CDR3 is TGTGCCAGCAGTTTAAGGGCTAGCGGGACCACTATTTACGAGCAGTACTTC. This codes for CASSLRASGTTIYEQYF.

The chain combines TRBV27 with TRBJ1-2; D is undetermined. This CDR3 is 14 amino acids long. CDR1 and CDR2 from the germline V gene are MNHEY and SMNVEV (reference sequence). V was cut by 4 bases and J by 3 bases, with 12 bases left in between. This CDR3 is CASSYSPRDYGYTF. CDR3 nucleotide sequence: TGTGCCAGCAGTTACTCTCCTAGAGACTATGGCTACACCTTC.

The V call is TRBV5-1, the J call TRBJ1-4; D perhaps matches TRBD1 (6 bases). The CDR3 has 15 residues. Trimming shortened V by 0 bases and J by 7 bases, and 13 bases separated the two germline ends. The germline CDR1 and CDR2 sequences are SGHRS and YFSETQ. CDR3 region: CASSLVGGDGEKLFF. The CDR3 nucleotides read TGCGCCAGCAGCTTGGTAGGGGGTGATGGTGAAAAACTGTTTTTT. Full variable domain (outside the CDR3, taken from reference TRBV5-1 and TRBJ1-4): KAGVTQTPRYLIKTRGQQVTLSCSPISGHRSVSWYQQTPGQGLQFLFEYFSETQRNKGNFPGRFSGRQFSNSRSEMNVSTLELGDSALYLCASSLVGGDGEKLFFGSGTQLSVL.

The V gene is TRBV4-1, the J gene TRBJ1-2, with D hard to call. This CDR3 has 15 amino acids. V lost 0 bases and J 3 bases, leaving 11 bases between the germline ends. The germline CDR1 and CDR2 sequences are MGHRA and YSYEKL. Here the CDR3 reads CASSQESYGDYGYTF. In nucleotides, the CDR3 is TGCGCCAGCAGCCAAGAAAGTTACGGGGACTATGGCTACACCTTC.

In this sample, this clone turned up a few times. The V and J genes are TRBV27 and TRBJ2-7, with D perhaps matching TRBD1 (6 bases). Germline-derived CDR1 and CDR2 are MNHEY and SMNVEV (reference sequence). The V end lost 4 bases, the J end lost 9 bases, and 19 bases lay between the germline ends. The CDR3 is 14 residues long. In nucleotides, the CDR3 is TGTGCCAGCAGTTATACCACAGGGCCCGGTGCGCAGTACTTC. Its translation: CASSYTTGPGAQYF.

The chain is built from TRBV5-1 and TRBJ1-3; unclear D gene. V was clipped by 4 bases and J by 0 bases, with 8 bases between them. The CDR3 runs 14 residues. Germline lookup yields CDR1 SGHRS and CDR2 YFSETQ. The CDR3 region is CASSPTGSGNTIYF. CDR3 DNA sequence: TGCGCCAGCAGCCCTACGGGCTCTGGAAACACCATATATTTT. The full variable domain, rest sourced from reference TRBV5-1 and TRBJ1-3, is KAGVTQTPRYLIKTRGQQVTLSCSPISGHRSVSWYQQTPGQGLQFLFEYFSETQRNKGNFPGRFSGRQFSNSRSEMNVSTLELGDSALYLCASSPTGSGNTIYFGEGSWLTVV.

V is TRBV7-2 and J is TRBJ1-1; D gene ambiguous. This CDR3 contains 15 residues. CDR1 is SGHTA and CDR2 is FQGNSA in the germline V gene. V lost 1 base to trimming and J lost 0 bases, with 9 bases between them. The CDR3 region is CASSLGGVVNTEAFF. CDR3 coding DNA: TGTGCCAGCAGCTTAGGCGGGGTAGTGAACACTGAAGCTTTCTTT.

V gene TRBV2 combines with J gene TRBJ1-2; D uncertain. The V gene lost 3 bases and the J gene lost 3 bases, with 8 bases spanning the gap. The CDR3 has 13 amino acids. Germline V gene sequence: CDR1 SNHLY, CDR2 FYNNEI. CDR3 DNA sequence: TGTGCCAGCAGTGATCTCGGAGACTATGGCTACACCTTC. Translation: CASSDLGDYGYTF.

V and J are TRBV30 and TRBJ2-1, with D uncertain. Germline-derived CDR1 and CDR2 are GTSNPN and SVGIG (reference sequence). The CDR3 spans 11 residues. Deletions cut 4 bases from V and 4 bases from J, with 5 bases between. The CDR3 DNA reads TGTGCCTGGAACGGGTACAATGAGCAGTTCTTC. Translated, it gives CAWNGYNEQFF.

The chain joins TRBV7-2 to TRBJ2-3; D is undetermined. The length of the CDR3 is 13 residues. Deletions cut 1 base from V and 9 bases from J, with 11 bases between. Germline V gives CDR1 SGHTA, CDR2 FQGNSA. The CDR3 loop reads CASSLDRSGTQYF. CDR3 nucleotides: TGTGCCAGCAGCTTAGATAGGTCAGGCACGCAGTATTTT.